This entry describes one T cell receptor (beta chain). This record comes from a study of blood T cell repertoires in COVID-19. On the study more broadly: Samples taken during acute and convalescent COVID-19 were collected in the United States, Italy and Spain. The cDNA or gDNA used as material had been derived from T cells, B-cell-depleted T cells, or PBMCs.

Authors' data handling: From reference gene primer amplification, estimates of nucleated cell counts were derived. Measured with immunoSEQ multiplex PCR; TCRdb has only the in-frame clones, and not every one. V and J calls and clone size follow that table, whereas D and trimming were derived from the DNA. The sample includes almost 200,000 clones, around four fifths of them seen just once. One Seattle source followed patients from active infection through their disease course. The CDR3 sequence is 17 residues long. With V trimmed by 3 bases and J by 6 bases, 6 bases remained unmatched. CDR1 is MDHEN, CDR2 SYDVKM, per germline.

This clonotype originated in a man aged 55-75 years with COVID-19, enrolled during active disease. The sequenced material came from peripheral blood. V usage is TRBV28 and J usage is TRBJ1-6, with TRBD1 matching over 12 bases. The CDR3 DNA reads TGTGCCAGCAGTTTTAGGGACAGGGGGCTTGTTAATTCACCCCTCCACTTT. Its translation is CASSFRDRGLVNSPLHF.